The clone carrying this TCR beta chain showed up just once. Its antigen is unknown. This specimen belongs to a study of T cell responses to AZD1222 COVID-19 vaccine. This CDR3 is built from 14 residues. Trimming removed 10 bases at V and 2 bases at J, with 17 bases between. Generated by immunoSEQ multiplex PCR, the TCRdb table keeps only in-frame clones and is missing some. The data contain 160,000 or so clones, roughly nine tenths of them singletons. Broader study findings: Elevations in Spike-specific TCR breadth and depth followed administration of two AZD1222 doses.

The source was peripheral blood, collected 28 days after the second AZD1222 dose. The J gene is TRBJ1-2, the V gene TRBV23-1, with D tentatively TRBD1 (5 bases). TRBV23-1 is recorded as an ORF, its role being uncertain. The TCR originated in an adult who received the AZD1222 COVID-19 vaccine. CDR3 bases: TGCGCCACGCGGGAGGGAGGGGACAACTATGGCTACACCTTC. Translated, it gives CATREGGDNYGYTF.